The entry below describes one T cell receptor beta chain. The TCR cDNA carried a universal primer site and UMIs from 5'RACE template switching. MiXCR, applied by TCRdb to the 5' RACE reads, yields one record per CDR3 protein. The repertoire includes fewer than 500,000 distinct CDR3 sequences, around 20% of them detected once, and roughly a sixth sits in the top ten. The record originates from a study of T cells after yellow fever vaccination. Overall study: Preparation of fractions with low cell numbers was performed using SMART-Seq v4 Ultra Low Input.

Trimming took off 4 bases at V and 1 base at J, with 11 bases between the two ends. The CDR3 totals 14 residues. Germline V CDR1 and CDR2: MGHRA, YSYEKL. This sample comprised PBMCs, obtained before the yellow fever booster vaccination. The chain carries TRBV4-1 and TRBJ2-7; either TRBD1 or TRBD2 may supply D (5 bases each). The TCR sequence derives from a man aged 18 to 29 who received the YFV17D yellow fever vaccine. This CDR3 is CASSPGGGSYEQYF. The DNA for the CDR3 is TGCGCCAGCAGCCCCGGTGGGGGATCCTACGAGCAGTACTTC.